This entry lists 11 T cell receptor beta chains sequenced from one sample in a study of blood T cell repertoires in COVID-19. Profiling relied on immunoSEQ multiplex PCR, and the TCRdb table lists in-frame clones only, not all of them. The sample shows 70,000 to 90,000 clones, about four fifths of them seen only once. Sequencing was carried out using peripheral blood. The receptors were sampled from a human donor in a cohort sampled during active COVID-19.

The chain is built from TRBV28 and TRBJ2-7; TRBD1 might be the D (6 bases). Germline CDR1 reads MDHEN; CDR2 reads SYDVKM. This CDR3 is 12 amino acids long. V was pared by 5 bases and J by 8 bases, with 13 bases between. The CDR3 nucleotides read TGTGCCAGCAGTCCCGACAGGATCAAGCAGTACTTC. It specifies CASSPDRIKQYF. Combining the CDR3 with reference TRBV28 and TRBJ2-7 gives the whole variable domain DVKVTQSSRYLVKRTGEKVFLECVQDMDHENMFWYRQDPGLGLRLIYFSYDVKMKEKGDIPEGYSVSREKKERFSLILESASTNQTSMYLCASSPDRIKQYFGPGTRLTVT.

The J gene is TRBJ2-1, the V gene TRBV18, with TRBD2 identical over 12 bases. This CDR3 comprises 17 residues. J was trimmed by 0 bases and V by 1 base; bases with no gene match: 1. Germline CDR1 is KGHSH and CDR2 is LQKENI. The CDR3 bases are TGTGCCAGCTCACCACAGACTAGCGGGAGCTCCTACAATGAGCAGTTCTTC. This encodes CASSPQTSGSSYNEQFF.

The V call is TRBV6-6, the J call TRBJ2-7, with 8 bases fitting TRBD2. The length of the CDR3 is 13 residues. Germline trimming cut 7 bases from V and 1 base from J; bases unmatched to any gene: 3. Looked up from germline, CDR1 is MNHNY and CDR2 is SVGAGI (reference sequence). In DNA form, the CDR3 reads TGTGCCAGCAAAGCGGGAGCATCCTACGAGCAGTACTTC. Protein sequence: CASKAGASYEQYF.

V and J are TRBV24-1 and TRBJ1-5; 8 bases map to TRBD1. After removal of 4 bases from V and 3 bases from J, the junction contained 7 bases not matched to a gene. Germline-derived CDR1 and CDR2 are KGHDR and SFDVKD. There are 16 residues in the CDR3. The CDR3 sequence is CATSDRGQGYNQPQHF. The CDR3 nucleotides read TGTGCCACCAGTGACCGAGGACAGGGCTACAATCAGCCCCAGCATTTT.

The V call is TRBV3-1 (or the pseudogene TRBV3-2), the J call TRBJ2-7, with a possible D match to TRBD2 (5 bases). V gave up 3 bases and J gave up 7 bases, with 16 bases separating them. Germline assignment: CDR1 LGHDT and CDR2 YNNKEL (reference sequence). The CDR3 is made up of 14 amino acids. In DNA, the CDR3 is TGTGCCAGCAGCCATCCGGAGCGGCCCCGGGAGCAGTACTTC. It encodes CASSHPERPREQYF.

V and J are TRBV19 and TRBJ2-2, with 8 bases aligning to TRBD1. CDR3 length: 15 amino acids. After removal of 9 bases from V and 4 bases from J, the junction contained 10 bases not matched to a gene. Germline loops: CDR1 LNHDA, CDR2 SQIVND (reference sequence). The CDR3 is CASSSGTGGTGELFF. CDR3 bases: TGTGCCAGCTCCTCGGGGACAGGAGGCACCGGGGAGCTGTTTTTT.

This clone was counted only a few times. The rearrangement uses TRBV19 and TRBJ1-1, with TRBD1 matching over 9 bases. There are 13 residues in the CDR3. CDR1 LNHDA and CDR2 SQIVND come from the germline V gene (reference sequence). V gave up 5 bases and J gave up 5 bases; unmatched junction bases: 3. DNA for the CDR3: TGTGCCAGTAGTCGGACAGGGGATACTGAAGCTTTCTTT. Protein: CASSRTGDTEAFF.

This sequence joins TRBV15 and TRBJ1-3; D is unresolved. In germline, CDR1 is LNHNV, CDR2 YYDKDF (reference sequence). V dropped 3 bases and J dropped 9 bases, with 9 bases sitting between them. The CDR3 sequence is 12 residues long. CDR3: CATSRPRGTIYF. The DNA for the CDR3 is TGTGCCACCAGCAGGCCCCGGGGCACCATATATTTT.

V and J are TRBV7-3 and TRBJ2-2; 7 nucleotides align to TRBD1. CDR3 length: 14 residues. From germline, CDR1 is SGHTA and CDR2 FQGTGA. The J segment lost 3 bases and the V segment lost 5 bases, leaving 3 bases of the junction unmatched. The CDR3 DNA sequence: TGTGCCAGCAGCAAGGGGGCCGACACCGGGGAGCTGTTTTTT. Its translation is CASSKGADTGELFF. The full variable domain, its missing parts supplied by reference TRBV7-3 and TRBJ2-2, is GAGVSQTPSNKVTEKGKYVELRCDPISGHTALYWYRQSLGQGPEFLIYFQGTGAADDSGLPNDRFFAVRPEGSVSTLKIQRTERGDSAVYLCASSKGADTGELFFGEGSRLTVL.

This chain joins TRBV19 and TRBJ2-7, with 9 bases identical to TRBD1. The V and J ends lost 8 bases and 2 bases, in that order; junction bases with no gene match: 7. The germline CDR1 and CDR2 sequences are LNHDA and SQIVND (reference sequence). The CDR3 extends over 14 amino acids. CDR3 residues: CASGPGQGPYEQYF. CDR3 DNA: TGTGCCAGTGGACCGGGACAGGGTCCCTACGAGCAGTACTTC.

The V call is TRBV5-1, the J call TRBJ1-2; TRBD1 matches at 8 bases. The CDR3 is 15 residues long. CDR1 and CDR2 from the germline V gene are SGHRS and YFSETQ. The V segment lost 4 bases and the J segment 6 bases; nucleotides outside the gene matches: 11. The CDR3 DNA reads TGCGCCAGCAGCCCTGGGGCACAGGGGGAGGATGGCTACACCTTC. This gives the protein CASSPGAQGEDGYTF. Together with reference TRBV5-1 and TRBJ1-2, the CDR3 gives the full variable domain: KAGVTQTPRYLIKTRGQQVTLSCSPISGHRSVSWYQQTPGQGLQFLFEYFSETQRNKGNFPGRFSGRQFSNSRSEMNVSTLELGDSALYLCASSPGAQGEDGYTFGSGTRLTVV.